The 2 T cell receptor beta chains in this list originate from one sample, sequenced in a study of blood T cell repertoires in COVID-19. TCRdb's table, derived via immunoSEQ multiplex PCR, lists solely in-frame clones and lacks some. Of fewer than 300,000 clones listed, around 85% are singletons. Sequenced material: peripheral blood. The receptor set was obtained from a man in his fifties or sixties with active or convalescent COVID-19.

The chain recombines TRBV11-2 with TRBJ1-2; D unresolved. Germline lookup yields CDR1 SGHAT and CDR2 FQNNGV. V lost 6 bases, J lost 6 bases, and 8 bases lay in between. The CDR3 sequence is 11 residues long. The CDR3 loop reads CASRGGNGYTF. As DNA, the CDR3 is TGTGCCAGCAGGGGAGGGAATGGCTACACCTTC.

The chain combines TRBV6-5 with TRBJ2-7; possible D gene TRBD2, 6 bases. The V and J ends lost 6 bases and 0 bases respectively, with 9 bases between them. CDR3 length: 13 amino acids. Per germline, CDR1 MNHEY and CDR2 SVGAGI. The CDR3 nucleotides are TGTGCCAGCAGCCTCGGGGGCTCCTACGAGCAGTACTTC. Translation: CASSLGGSYEQYF.